Each of the 24 T cell receptor beta chains below was sequenced from the same sample in a study of CD8+CD57+ T cells in acquired aplastic anemia. Genomic DNA, serving as template, underwent TCR beta VDJ and CDR3 profiling. TCRdb reprocessed the reads with MiXCR, giving one entry per CDR3 protein. The data hold roughly 40,000 distinct CDR3 sequences, with about two thirds observed a single time. Sequencing input: sorted CD4+, CD8+, or CD8+CD57+ T cells (not recorded which) from PBMCs. The origin of the receptors is a human donor in good health, serving as a control.

In its sample, this clonotype was seen once. The chain carries TRBV24-1 and TRBJ2-5; TRBD1 aligns across 11 bases. With V trimmed by 4 bases and J by 5 bases, 8 bases remained unmatched. The length of the CDR3 is 16 residues. Germline V gene sequence: CDR1 KGHDR, CDR2 SFDVKD. The CDR3 nucleotides are TGTGCCACCAGTGACCGAGGACAGGGGGCAGTTGAGACCCAGTACTTC. Amino acid sequence: CATSDRGQGAVETQYF.

The chain has TRBV19 and TRBJ2-7, with 13 bases matching TRBD2. Germline loops: CDR1 LNHDA, CDR2 SQIVND (reference sequence). The length of the CDR3 is 15 residues. V was clipped by 6 bases and J by 5 bases; unmatched bases: 7. Here the CDR3 reads CASRGLAGATDEQYF. The CDR3 DNA is TGTGCCAGTAGAGGACTAGCGGGAGCCACGGACGAGCAGTACTTC.

The chain couples TRBV9 to TRBJ1-1; TRBD1 agrees at 10 bases. This CDR3 has 14 residues. Germline V CDR1 and CDR2: SGDLS, YYNGEE. Trimming removed 0 bases from V and 8 bases from J; junction bases left unmatched: 4. The CDR3, as DNA: TGTGCCAGCAGCGTAGGGGGGACAGGGGCGGAAGCTTTCTTT. Translating gives CASSVGGTGAEAFF.

CDR3 in DNA: TGCAGCGTCGTAACCGTCGGGACAGATACGCAGTATTTT. It yields the protein CSVVTVGTDTQYF. V is TRBV29-1 and J is TRBJ2-3; unclear D gene. Deletions cut 6 bases from V and 3 bases from J, with 13 bases between. The CDR3 is 13 amino acids. The germline V gene encodes CDR1 SQVTM and CDR2 ANQGSEA.

J is TRBJ1-1 and V is TRBV4-2; D is unresolved. The germline CDR1 and CDR2 sequences are LGHNA and YNFKEQ. CDR3 length: 20 amino acids. The V end was cut by 3 bases, the J end by 1 base, with 27 bases between. CDR3 sequence (DNA): TGTGCCAGCAGCCAGCCTCCTCCGCTATCAATTCGCAGCGCGAACACTGAAGCTTTCTTT. It is translated as CASSQPPPLSIRSANTEAFF.

The V gene is TRBV4-3, the J gene TRBJ2-7; D is uncertain. Trimming pared 0 bases from V and 0 bases from J, leaving 9 bases between. This CDR3 has 15 amino acids. In germline, CDR1 is LGHNA, CDR2 YSLEER. CDR3 in DNA: TGCGCCAGCAGCCAAGAACGCCAGCACTCCTACGAGCAGTACTTC. Its protein is CASSQERQHSYEQYF.

This chain connects TRBV24-1 to TRBJ2-5, with TRBD2 identical over 11 bases. The V and J ends lost 7 bases and 7 bases, in that order; junction bases with no gene match: 10. This CDR3 has 15 amino acids. The germline V gene encodes CDR1 KGHDR and CDR2 SFDVKD. Here the CDR3 reads CATRMLAGGKATQYF. Written as DNA, the CDR3 is TGTGCCACCAGGATGCTAGCGGGGGGTAAGGCGACCCAGTACTTC.

The chain links TRBV7-3 to TRBJ2-5; 9 nucleotides align to TRBD2. This CDR3 spans 15 amino acids. V dropped 4 bases and J dropped 5; count of bases not matched to a gene: 8. Germline values: CDR1 SGHTA, CDR2 FQGTGA. The CDR3 DNA reads as TGTGCCAGCAGCTACCAGCGGGGGGACTCGGAGACCCAGTACTTC. It translates to CASSYQRGDSETQYF. The whole variable domain, filled in from reference TRBV7-3 and TRBJ2-5, reads GAGVSQTPSNKVTEKGKYVELRCDPISGHTALYWYRQSLGQGPEFLIYFQGTGAADDSGLPNDRFFAVRPEGSVSTLKIQRTERGDSAVYLCASSYQRGDSETQYFGPGTRLLVL.

This clonotype was counted ten times or more. This chain joins TRBV11-2 and TRBJ1-1; tentatively, D is TRBD1 (6 bases). The CDR3 consists of 15 residues. Looked up from germline, CDR1 is SGHAT and CDR2 is FQNNGV. Trimming left V 3 bases short and J 1 base short, with 12 bases between. The CDR3 is CASSLSVGGNTEAFF. In DNA form, the CDR3 reads TGTGCCAGCAGCTTGTCGGTAGGGGGGAACACTGAAGCTTTCTTT.

V is TRBV11-1 and J is TRBJ1-5; D is perhaps TRBD1 (6 bases). This CDR3 is 17 amino acids long. The ends were cut back, 1 base at V and 11 bases at J, with 24 bases in the middle. CDR1 is SGHAT, CDR2 FQDESV, per germline (reference sequence). CDR3 amino acids: CASSLEVGAQPLGAQHF. The CDR3 DNA follows: TGTGCCAGCAGCTTAGAGGTGGGGGCCCAGCCCCTAGGAGCCCAGCATTTT.

This clonotype was found many times. The rearrangement links TRBV28 to TRBJ2-7, with D unclear. V was trimmed by 2 bases and J by 0 bases, leaving 14 bases between them. The CDR3 is 16 amino acids. Germline V lookup: CDR1 MDHEN, CDR2 SYDVKM. The CDR3 coding sequence is TGTGCCAGCAGTTTACCCCGAACTCAAAACTCCTACGAGCAGTACTTC. Translating gives CASSLPRTQNSYEQYF. Complete variable domain (other parts from reference TRBV28 and TRBJ2-7): DVKVTQSSRYLVKRTGEKVFLECVQDMDHENMFWYRQDPGLGLRLIYFSYDVKMKEKGDIPEGYSVSREKKERFSLILESASTNQTSMYLCASSLPRTQNSYEQYFGPGTRLTVT.

At least ten counts were recorded for this clonotype. The chain has TRBV12-5 and TRBJ2-1; D is possibly TRBD2 (5 bases). This CDR3 is built from 13 residues. CDR1 is LGHNT and CDR2 is FRNRAP in the germline V gene. V lost 6 bases and J 4 bases, leaving 10 bases between the germline ends. In nucleotides, the CDR3 is TGTGCTAGTGGAAGCGGACCATACAATGAGCAGTTCTTC. Encoded protein: CASGSGPYNEQFF.

The chain is built from TRBV2 and TRBJ2-7; D unresolved. The length of the CDR3 is 14 residues. Germline V gene lookup returns CDR1 SNHLY and CDR2 FYNNEI. The ends were cut back, 1 base at V and 7 bases at J, with 14 bases in the middle. The CDR3 DNA reads TGTGCCAGCAGTGAAGGACGAGATTTTGGGGAGCAGTACTTC. Protein sequence: CASSEGRDFGEQYF.

This chain joins TRBV12-3 or TRBV12-4 and TRBJ1-1; TRBD1 might be the D (5 bases). Trimming stripped 3 bases from V and 6 bases from J, with 8 bases between. This CDR3 region has 12 residues. CDR3 sequence: CASSFGGAEAFF. The CDR3 region has the DNA TGTGCCAGCAGTTTTGGGGGTGCTGAAGCTTTCTTT.

CDR3: CSVGSRAVNTEAFF. DNA for the CDR3: TGCAGCGTTGGGTCCAGGGCCGTGAACACTGAAGCTTTCTTT. The chain carries TRBV29-1 and TRBJ1-1; D may be TRBD1 (5 bases). The CDR3 is 14 residues long. V lost 4 bases and J lost 0, with 12 bases in between. Per germline, CDR1 SQVTM and CDR2 ANQGSEA.

The chain combines TRBV29-1 with TRBJ1-1; D may be TRBD1 (6 bases). V shed 7 bases and J shed 1 base, with 7 bases lying between them. CDR3 length equals 11 residues. The germline V gene has CDR1 SQVTM and CDR2 ANQGSEA. The CDR3 nucleotides read TGCAGCGGGGGACAGAACACTGAAGCTTTCTTT. It is translated as CSGGQNTEAFF.

In this sample, this clonotype turned up a few times. This rearrangement joins TRBV7-9 to TRBJ2-7; D is unclear. Looked up from germline, CDR1 is SEHNR and CDR2 is FQNEAQ (reference sequence). Trimming shortened V by 1 base and J by 4 bases, and 8 bases separated the two germline ends. This CDR3 spans 13 amino acids. In DNA, the CDR3 is TGTGCCAGCAGCTTAGGACACCTTTACGAGCAGTACTTC. It encodes CASSLGHLYEQYF.

This clonotype was counted once. This CDR3 fails to terminate in the conserved phenylalanine or tryptophan, so it likely reflects a read error. This chain joins TRBV11-3 and TRBJ2-1, with unresolved D. CDR3 length: 14 amino acids. Germline lookup yields CDR1 SGHNT and CDR2 YENEEA. CDR3 DNA sequence: TGTACCAGCAGCTTATTAGCCACCTCCAATGAGCAGTTCCTC. Its translation: CTSSLLATSNEQFL.

The chain has TRBV2 and TRBJ1-2; D remains ambiguous. CDR3 size: 15 residues. CDR1 SNHLY and CDR2 FYNNEI come from the germline V gene. V lost 3 bases and J 1 base, leaving 12 bases between the germline ends. The DNA for the CDR3 is TGTGCCAGCAGTGAGAAAACGGGTAGTAACTATGGCTACACCTTC. Its protein product is CASSEKTGSNYGYTF.

This clonotype was observed many times. The J gene is TRBJ1-2, the V gene TRBV3-1, with TRBD1 identical over 8 bases. CDR3 length equals 14 residues. Germline CDR1 and CDR2: LGHDT and YNNKEL (reference sequence). V shed 6 bases, J shed 3 bases, and the junction held 6 bases outside the gene matches. CDR3 sequence (DNA): TGTGCCAGCAGTGAAACAGGGGGGTACTATGGCTACACCTTC. This codes for CASSETGGYYGYTF.

This clonotype was picked up many times. A much larger clone differs from this one at a single base, so this may be a read error. The rearrangement joins TRBV20-1 to TRBJ1-2; TRBD1 aligns across 7 bases. Germline CDR1 and CDR2: DFQATT and SNEGSKA (reference sequence). The length of the CDR3 is 15 residues. V dropped 3 bases and J dropped 4; count of bases not matched to a gene: 11. CDR3: CSARLRDRVSYGYTF. CDR3 bases: TGCAGTGCTAGGCTCCGGGACAGAGTTTCCTATGGCTACACCTTC.

In regard to this clonotype: Compared with germline, one end of the junction differs, possibly owing to a read error. This chain joins TRBV5-6 and TRBJ1-3; 8 bases line up with TRBD1. Germline V lookup: CDR1 SGHDT, CDR2 YYEEEE. The CDR3 runs to 15 residues. In DNA form, the CDR3 reads TGTGCCAGCAGTTTGGACAGGGCCGCTGGAAACACCATATATTTT. It specifies CASSLDRAAGNTIYF.

There are many counts of this clonotype. The gene calls are TRBV6-5 and TRBJ1-3, with D unclear. The V gene's germline CDR1 is MNHEY and CDR2 SVGAGI. V was shortened by 0 bases and J by 4 bases, with 13 bases between the two germline ends. The CDR3 contains 16 residues. This CDR3 is CASSYSPAPSGNTIYF. CDR3 coding DNA: TGTGCCAGCAGTTACTCTCCGGCGCCATCCGGAAACACCATATATTTT.

CDR3 bases: TGTGCCATCAGTTCAGGCCCGAGGCGTTCGGATACGCAGTATTTT. Protein product: CAISSGPRRSDTQYF. V and J are TRBV10-3 and TRBJ2-3; D is unresolved. The V end was cut by 5 bases, the J end by 6 bases, with 18 bases between. CDR1 is ENHRY, CDR2 SYGVKD, per germline. CDR3 length equals 15 residues.